The present TCR beta chain was sequenced within a study of OX40 agonist ivuxolimab in advanced cancers. At the level of the study: Administration of intravenous ivuxolimab to patients occurred every 2 weeks at 0.01 to 10 mg/kg. People in dose escalation had one of these cancers: hepatocellular carcinoma, melanoma, renal cell or head and neck cancer.

Note on this clone: What it recognizes is unknown.

Study outcomes and limitations: Some nonresponders likewise displayed low normalized T-cell clonal expansion. The work left the antigen specificity of expanded peripheral T cells undetermined.

Assay: immunoSEQ multiplex PCR; the TCRdb copy retains only in-frame clones and omits some. The sample carries around 80,000 clones, about 92% recorded once. Sequencing used CD4+ or CD8+ T cells sorted from blood, obtained in a trial of the OX40 agonist ivuxolimab. The source of this sequence is an adult with an advanced solid tumor such as melanoma, head and neck, liver or kidney cancer.

The CDR3 spells CASSSQQGYEQYF. CDR3 nucleotide sequence: TGTGCCAGCAGCTCCCAACAGGGCTACGAGCAGTACTTC. The chain carries TRBV11-2 and TRBJ2-7; weak D call: TRBD1 (6 bases). V lost 4 bases to trimming and J lost 3 bases, with 10 bases between them. CDR1 is SGHAT and CDR2 is FQNNGV in the germline V gene. This CDR3 has 13 residues. Variable domain in full (rest from reference TRBV11-2 and TRBJ2-7): EAGVAQSPRYKIIEKRQSVAFWCNPISGHATLYWYQQILGQGPKLLIQFQNNGVVDDSQLPKDRFSAERLKGVDSTLKIQPAKLEDSAVYLCASSSQQGYEQYFGPGTRLTVT.